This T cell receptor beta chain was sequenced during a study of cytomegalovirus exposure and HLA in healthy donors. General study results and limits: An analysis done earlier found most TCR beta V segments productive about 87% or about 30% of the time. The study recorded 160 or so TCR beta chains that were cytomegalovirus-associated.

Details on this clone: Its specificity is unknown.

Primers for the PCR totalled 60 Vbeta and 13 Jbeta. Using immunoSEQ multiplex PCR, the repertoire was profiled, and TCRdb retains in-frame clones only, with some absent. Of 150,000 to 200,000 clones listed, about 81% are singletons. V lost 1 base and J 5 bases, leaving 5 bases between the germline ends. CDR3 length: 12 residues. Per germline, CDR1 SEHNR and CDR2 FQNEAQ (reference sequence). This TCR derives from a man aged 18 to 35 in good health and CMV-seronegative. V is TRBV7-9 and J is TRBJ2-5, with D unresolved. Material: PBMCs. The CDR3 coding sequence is TGTGCCAGCAGCTTAGGCGAGGAGACCCAGTACTTC. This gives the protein CASSLGEETQYF. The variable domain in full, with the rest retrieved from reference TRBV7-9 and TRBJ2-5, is DTGVSQNPRHKITKRGQNVTFRCDPISEHNRLYWYRQTLGQGPEFLTYFQNEAQLEKSRLLSDRFSAERPKGSFSTLEIQRTEQGDSAMYLCASSLGEETQYFGPGTRLLVL.